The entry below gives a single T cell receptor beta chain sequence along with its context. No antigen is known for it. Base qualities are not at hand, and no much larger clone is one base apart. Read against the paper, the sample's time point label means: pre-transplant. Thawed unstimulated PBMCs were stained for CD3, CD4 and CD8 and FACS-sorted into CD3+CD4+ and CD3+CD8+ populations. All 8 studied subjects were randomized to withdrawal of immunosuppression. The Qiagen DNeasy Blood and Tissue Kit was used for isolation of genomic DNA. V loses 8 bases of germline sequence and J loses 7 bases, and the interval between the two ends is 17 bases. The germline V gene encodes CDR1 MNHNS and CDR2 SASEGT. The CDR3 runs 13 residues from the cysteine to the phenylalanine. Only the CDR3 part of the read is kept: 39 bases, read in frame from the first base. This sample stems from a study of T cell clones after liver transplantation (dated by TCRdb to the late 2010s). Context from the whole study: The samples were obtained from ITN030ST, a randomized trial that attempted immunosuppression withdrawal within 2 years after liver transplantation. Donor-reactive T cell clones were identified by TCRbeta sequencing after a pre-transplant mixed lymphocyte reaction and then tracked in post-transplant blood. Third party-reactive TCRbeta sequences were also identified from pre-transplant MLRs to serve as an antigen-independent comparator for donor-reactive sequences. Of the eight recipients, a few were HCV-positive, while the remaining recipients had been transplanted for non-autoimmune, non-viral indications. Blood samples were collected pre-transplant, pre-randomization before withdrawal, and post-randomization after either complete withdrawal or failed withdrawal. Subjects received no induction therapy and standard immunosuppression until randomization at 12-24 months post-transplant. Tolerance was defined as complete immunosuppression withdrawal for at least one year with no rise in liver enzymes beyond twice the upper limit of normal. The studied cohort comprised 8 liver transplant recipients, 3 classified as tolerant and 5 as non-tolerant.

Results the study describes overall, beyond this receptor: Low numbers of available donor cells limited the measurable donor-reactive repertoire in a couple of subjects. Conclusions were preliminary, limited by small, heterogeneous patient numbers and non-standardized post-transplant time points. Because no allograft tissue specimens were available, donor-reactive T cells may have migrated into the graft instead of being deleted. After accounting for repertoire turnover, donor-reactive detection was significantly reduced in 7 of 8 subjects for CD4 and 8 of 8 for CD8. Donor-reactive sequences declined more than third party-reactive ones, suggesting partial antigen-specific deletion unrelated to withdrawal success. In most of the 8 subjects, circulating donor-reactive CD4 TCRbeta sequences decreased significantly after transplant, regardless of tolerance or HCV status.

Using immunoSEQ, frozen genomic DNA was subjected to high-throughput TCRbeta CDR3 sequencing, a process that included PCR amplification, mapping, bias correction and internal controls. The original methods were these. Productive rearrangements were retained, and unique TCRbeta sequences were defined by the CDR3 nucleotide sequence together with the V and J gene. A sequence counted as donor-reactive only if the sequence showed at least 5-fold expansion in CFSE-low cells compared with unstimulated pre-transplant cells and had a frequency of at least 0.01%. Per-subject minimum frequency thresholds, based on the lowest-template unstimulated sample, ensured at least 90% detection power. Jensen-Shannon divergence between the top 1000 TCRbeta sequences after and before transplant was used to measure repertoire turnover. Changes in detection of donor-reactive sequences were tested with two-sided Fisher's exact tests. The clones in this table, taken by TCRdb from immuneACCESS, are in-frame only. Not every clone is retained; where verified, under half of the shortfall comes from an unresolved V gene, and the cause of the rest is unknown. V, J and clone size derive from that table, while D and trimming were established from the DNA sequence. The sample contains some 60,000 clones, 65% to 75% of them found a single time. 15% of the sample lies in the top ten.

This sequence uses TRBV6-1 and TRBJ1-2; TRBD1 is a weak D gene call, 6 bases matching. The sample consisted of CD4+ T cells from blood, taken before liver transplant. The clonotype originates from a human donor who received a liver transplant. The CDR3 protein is CASPDPRGSGYTF. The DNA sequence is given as TGTGCCAGCCCGGACCCCAGGGGATCTGGCTACACCTTC.